The clone carrying this T cell receptor (beta chain) was recorded a few times. Its antigen is not known. After constant-region reverse-primer amplification, full-length variable regions underwent semi-nested PCR with Nested Universal Primer A. In TCRdb, the 5' RACE reads were re-called with MiXCR into one record per CDR3 protein. The repertoire holds about 42,000 distinct CDR3 sequences, with 30% as singletons. General study points: Tumor memory CD4+ T cell TCR gene usage was found to cluster with blood and lymph node memory CD4+ cells and with lymph node naive CD4+ cells.

In germline, CDR1 is SGHTA, CDR2 FQGNSA. The CDR3 is 14 amino acids. V shed 6 bases and J shed 4 bases, with 14 bases lying between them. Sequencing was carried out using tumor-infiltrating memory CD4+ T cells sorted from the breast tumor. Stated subset: memory CD4+ T cells, CD4+CD45RO+CD25-. This sequence joins TRBV7-2 and TRBJ2-3; D unresolved. This sequence was found in a female donor with breast cancer. The CDR3 coding sequence is TGTGCCAGCAGTTCGTACGCTGGCCCAGATACGCAGTATTTT. The encoded protein is CASSSYAGPDTQYF.